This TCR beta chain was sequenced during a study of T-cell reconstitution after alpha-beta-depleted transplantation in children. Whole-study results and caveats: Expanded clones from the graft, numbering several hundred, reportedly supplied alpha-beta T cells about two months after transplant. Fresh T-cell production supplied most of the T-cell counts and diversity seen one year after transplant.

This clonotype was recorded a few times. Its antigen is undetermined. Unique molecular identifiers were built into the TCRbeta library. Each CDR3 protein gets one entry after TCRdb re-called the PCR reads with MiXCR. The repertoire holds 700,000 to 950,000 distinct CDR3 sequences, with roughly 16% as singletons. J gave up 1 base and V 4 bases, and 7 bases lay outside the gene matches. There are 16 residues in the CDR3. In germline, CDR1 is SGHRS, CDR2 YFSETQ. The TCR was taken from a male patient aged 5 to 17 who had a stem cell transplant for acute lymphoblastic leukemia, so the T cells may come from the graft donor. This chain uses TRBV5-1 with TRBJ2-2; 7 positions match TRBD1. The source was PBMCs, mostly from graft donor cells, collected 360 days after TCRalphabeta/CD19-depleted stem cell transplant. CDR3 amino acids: CASSGLTGLNTGELFF. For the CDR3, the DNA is TGCGCCAGCAGCGGACTGACAGGGTTGAACACCGGGGAGCTGTTTTTT. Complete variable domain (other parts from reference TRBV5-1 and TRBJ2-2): KAGVTQTPRYLIKTRGQQVTLSCSPISGHRSVSWYQQTPGQGLQFLFEYFSETQRNKGNFPGRFSGRQFSNSRSEMNVSTLELGDSALYLCASSGLTGLNTGELFFGEGSRLTVL.